This entry lists 12 T cell receptor beta chains sequenced from one sample in a study of T cell responses to AZD1222 COVID-19 vaccine. Clones were read by immunoSEQ multiplex PCR, and TCRdb kept only the in-frame ones, dropping some. The data hold about 94,000 clones, with roughly 90% observed a single time. The sequencing here drew on peripheral blood, taken on day 0 of AZD1222 vaccination. All receptors derive from an adult in good health.

The chain recombines TRBV19 with TRBJ2-4; 8 nucleotides match TRBD2. The CDR3 is 15 amino acids. Losses at the gene ends were 3 bases for V and 7 bases for J; bases not matched to a gene: 8. The germline gives CDR1 LNHDA, CDR2 SQIVND (reference sequence). The CDR3 is CASSMERGIENIQYF. The CDR3 nucleotides read TGTGCCAGTAGTATGGAGCGGGGGATTGAGAACATTCAGTACTTC.

The rearrangement uses TRBV7-9 and TRBJ1-4; TRBD1 might be the D (6 bases). With 3 bases removed from V and 0 bases from J, the gap between germline ends came to 8 bases. CDR3 length: 15 residues. Germline V gene lookup returns CDR1 SEHNR and CDR2 FQNEAQ (reference sequence). DNA of the CDR3: TGTGCCAGCAGCTTGCGACAGGCAACTAATGAAAAACTGTTTTTT. Translated, it gives CASSLRQATNEKLFF.

J is TRBJ2-2 and V is TRBV10-3; either TRBD1 or TRBD2 may fit D (5 bases each). The V gene lost 3 bases and the J gene lost 3 bases, with 8 bases spanning the gap. CDR3 length: 14 residues. CDR1 is ENHRY and CDR2 is SYGVKD in the germline V gene. The CDR3 loop reads CAISDPGHTGELFF. The CDR3 bases are TGTGCCATCAGTGACCCGGGGCACACCGGGGAGCTGTTTTTT.

The chain links TRBV9 to TRBJ2-7; 13 bases match TRBD2. CDR1 SGDLS and CDR2 YYNGEE come from the germline V gene. V lost 4 bases to trimming and J lost 5 bases; unmatched junction nucleotides: 6. CDR3 size: 15 residues. The chain's CDR3 is CASSRTSGGFDEQYF. CDR3 DNA: TGTGCCAGCAGCAGGACTAGCGGGGGTTTCGACGAGCAGTACTTC. The full variable domain, its missing parts supplied by reference TRBV9 and TRBJ2-7, is DSGVTQTPKHLITATGQRVTLRCSPRSGDLSVYWYQQSLDQGLQFLIQYYNGEERAKGNILERFSAQQFPDLHSELNLSSLELGDSALYFCASSRTSGGFDEQYFGPGTRLTVT.

The chain joins TRBV6-5 to TRBJ1-5; a weak D match, TRBD1 (5 bases). The V gene's germline CDR1 is MNHEY and CDR2 SVGAGI. Trimming pared 0 bases from V and 12 bases from J, leaving 15 bases between. CDR3 length equals 14 residues. CDR3 coding DNA: TGTGCCAGCAGTTACTCCCCAACCGGGGCCAACCAGCATTTT. It encodes CASSYSPTGANQHF.

This chain links TRBV27 with TRBJ1-4, with unresolved D. Germline loops: CDR1 MNHEY, CDR2 SMNVEV (reference sequence). Trimming cost V 2 bases and J 7 bases, with 8 bases left between them. The CDR3 loop spans 13 amino acids. The CDR3 loop reads CASSLVGSEKLFF. The CDR3 DNA reads TGTGCCAGCAGTTTAGTGGGTTCTGAAAAACTGTTTTTT.

This rearrangement joins TRBV7-2 to TRBJ2-3; 10 bases align to TRBD2. This CDR3 is 17 amino acids long. Germline values: CDR1 SGHTA, CDR2 FQGNSA. V lost 0 bases and J lost 1; bases outside the gene matches: 4. The CDR3 loop reads CASSLALLAGGTDTQYF. The CDR3 coding sequence is TGTGCCAGCAGCTTAGCGCTTCTAGCGGGGGGCACAGATACGCAGTATTTT.

The chain recombines TRBV7-2 with TRBJ2-5, with D maybe TRBD1 (6 bases). The V gene's germline CDR1 is SGHTA and CDR2 FQGNSA. The CDR3 sequence is 17 residues long. V was trimmed by 2 bases and J by 4 bases, leaving 20 bases between them. Here the CDR3 reads CASSLPRDTQGRETQYF. The CDR3 coding sequence is TGTGCCAGCAGCTTACCTCGGGACACTCAAGGTCGAGAGACCCAGTACTTC.

The chain recombines TRBV3-1 (or the pseudogene TRBV3-2) with TRBJ2-7, with no clear D. With 0 bases removed from V and 0 bases from J, the gap between germline ends came to 9 bases. Germline V gene data show CDR1 as LGHDT and CDR2 as YNNKEL (reference sequence). The CDR3 is made up of 15 amino acids. CDR3 amino acids: CASSQDLRSSYEQYF. The DNA for the CDR3 is TGTGCCAGCAGCCAAGATCTGAGGAGCTCCTACGAGCAGTACTTC.

The rearrangement joins TRBV5-1 to TRBJ1-1; D gene unclear. This CDR3 has 14 amino acids. Looked up from germline, CDR1 is SGHRS and CDR2 is YFSETQ. Trimming removed 0 bases at V and 1 base at J, with 7 bases between. CDR3 residues: CASSLGGQNTEAFF. DNA for the CDR3: TGCGCCAGCAGCTTGGGCGGGCAGAACACTGAAGCTTTCTTT.

V gene TRBV5-4 combines with J gene TRBJ1-2; D perhaps matches TRBD1 (5 bases). This CDR3 is 14 amino acids long. Germline lookup yields CDR1 SGHNT and CDR2 YYREEE (reference sequence). Trimming removed 1 base at V and 6 bases at J, with 13 bases between. The CDR3 spells CASSLLRQINGYTF. For the CDR3, the DNA is TGTGCCAGCAGCTTGTTGCGACAGATAAATGGCTACACCTTC.

This chain connects TRBV27 to TRBJ2-6, with 7 bases lining up with TRBD1. CDR1 and CDR2 from the germline V gene are MNHEY and SMNVEV (reference sequence). The CDR3 covers 15 residues. J gave up 0 bases and V 7 bases, and 3 bases lay outside the gene matches. DNA for the CDR3: TGTGCCAGCACCAACAGGGGCTCTGGGGCCAACGTCCTGACTTTC. It yields the protein CASTNRGSGANVLTF.